One sample yielded the 8 T cell receptor beta chains listed below, sequenced in a study of cytomegalovirus exposure and HLA in healthy donors (dated by TCRdb to 2017 to 2019). The library came from the immunoSEQ multiplex PCR assay. For the multiplex PCR, a mixture combining 60 forward primers for TCR Vbeta segments and 13 reverse primers for TCR Jbeta segments was used. As stored in TCRdb, this immuneACCESS dataset retains in-frame rearrangements with V and J assigned. A fraction of the clones does not appear; measured against another copy, unresolved V genes explain less than half of the discrepancy, and the remainder lacks a known reason. The sample table shows 150,000 or so clones, and about 79% are seen once. The top ten clonotypes cover approximately 6.3% of the sample. Sequencing was done on a sample of PBMCs. The receptors stem from a man in his forties or fifties in good health and CMV-seropositive.

The chain combines TRBV5-1 with TRBJ2-5; 10 bases line up with TRBD1. Germline V gene lookup returns CDR1 SGHRS and CDR2 YFSETQ. The V gene end was trimmed by 0 bases and the J gene end by 4 bases; junction bases not matched to a gene: 3. The CDR3 loop spans 15 amino acids. The CDR3 spells CASSLAGTGVETQYF. CDR3 DNA: TGCGCCAGCAGCTTGGCCGGGACAGGGGTAGAGACCCAGTACTTC.

The CDR3 is CASSVNRAGGTDTQYF. CDR3 nucleotides: TGTGCCAGCTCAGTTAACAGGGCCGGGGGCACAGATACGCAGTATTTT. The chain employs TRBV18 and TRBJ2-3, with D possibly matching TRBD1 (6 bases). Germline V gene lookup returns CDR1 KGHSH and CDR2 LQKENI. V was pared by 5 bases and J by 1 base, with 16 bases between. The CDR3 runs 16 residues.

A remark on this clone: One junction end does not reproduce the germline sequence, and a read error may be involved. J is TRBJ2-5 and V is TRBV7-7; D gene unclear. This CDR3 is 13 amino acids long. Germline assignment: CDR1 SSHAT and CDR2 FNYEAQ (reference sequence). The CDR3 bases are TGTGCTAGCAGCCTACAGTACCGGGAGACCCAGTACTTC. Protein product: CASSLQYRETQYF.

The chain joins TRBV11-1 to TRBJ2-7, with 8 positions matching TRBD1. The CDR3 loop spans 14 amino acids. Germline lookup yields CDR1 SGHAT and CDR2 FQDESV (reference sequence). With V trimmed by 3 bases and J by 4 bases, 5 bases remained unmatched. The CDR3 DNA is TGTGCCAGCAGCTTTGGACAGGGTAGGTACGAGCAGTACTTC. Protein sequence: CASSFGQGRYEQYF.

The CDR3 is CASSLEVASTDTQYF. CDR3 in DNA: TGCGCCAGCAGCTTGGAAGTGGCTAGCACAGATACGCAGTATTTT. The chain employs TRBV5-1 and TRBJ2-3; D unresolved. The CDR3 has 15 residues. The V end was cut by 0 bases, the J end by 0 bases, with 8 bases between. Germline values: CDR1 SGHRS, CDR2 YFSETQ.

V usage is TRBV5-1 and J usage is TRBJ2-7, with 10 bases lining up with TRBD2. This CDR3 comprises 14 residues. With 4 bases clipped from V and 7 bases from J, the junction kept 8 bases outside the gene matches. Germline V gene data show CDR1 as SGHRS and CDR2 as YFSETQ. The CDR3 spells CASSEREGRREQYF. The CDR3 bases are TGCGCCAGCAGCGAGCGGGAGGGCCGTCGGGAGCAGTACTTC.

A few counts support this clone. This chain joins TRBV1 and TRBJ2-1; TRBD2 is the table's D call, not checked against the DNA. TRBV1 corresponds to a pseudogene. CDR3 size: 18 residues. CDR3 in amino acids: CTSSRGGVDREGGDEQFF. Written as DNA, the CDR3 is TGCACCAGCAGCCGCGGTGGGGTGGATCGGGAGGGCGGGGATGAGCAGTTCTTC.

The rearrangement uses TRBV5-1 and TRBJ2-5, with 10 bases fitting TRBD1. Looked up from germline, CDR1 is SGHRS and CDR2 is YFSETQ. Trimming at V came to 4 bases and at J to 3 bases, leaving 3 bases not matched to a gene. The CDR3 extends over 14 amino acids. The CDR3 sequence is CASSAGTGEETQYF. In DNA, the CDR3 is TGCGCCAGCAGCGCCGGGACAGGGGAAGAGACCCAGTACTTC.